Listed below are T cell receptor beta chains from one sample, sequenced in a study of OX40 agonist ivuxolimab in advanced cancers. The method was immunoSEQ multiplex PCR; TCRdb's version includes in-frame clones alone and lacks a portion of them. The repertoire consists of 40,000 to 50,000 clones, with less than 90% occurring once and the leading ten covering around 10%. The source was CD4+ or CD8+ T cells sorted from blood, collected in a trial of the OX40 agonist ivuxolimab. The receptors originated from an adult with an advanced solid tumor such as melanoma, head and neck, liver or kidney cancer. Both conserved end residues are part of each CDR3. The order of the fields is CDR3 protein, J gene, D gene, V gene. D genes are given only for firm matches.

cdr3_aa: CASSDPWTGQETQYF
j_call: TRBJ2-5
d_call: TRBD1
v_call: TRBV6-6

cdr3_aa: CASSLARGRQPNQPQHF
j_call: TRBJ1-5
d_call: -
v_call: TRBV7-6

cdr3_aa: CASSQVFLEGGEQFF
j_call: TRBJ2-1
d_call: -
v_call: TRBV4-1

cdr3_aa: CATSSAGLAYEQYF
j_call: TRBJ2-7
d_call: -
v_call: TRBV15

cdr3_aa: CASSPGGGELFF
j_call: TRBJ2-2
d_call: -
v_call: TRBV7-9

cdr3_aa: CASSVGDNYGYTF
j_call: TRBJ1-2
d_call: -
v_call: TRBV9

cdr3_aa: CASSSTDYSYNEQFF
j_call: TRBJ2-1
d_call: -
v_call: TRBV7-9

cdr3_aa: CASSVGAGTEAFF
j_call: TRBJ1-1
d_call: -
v_call: TRBV9

cdr3_aa: CASNPPGLAGDSSYNEQFF
j_call: TRBJ2-1
d_call: TRBD2
v_call: TRBV7-9

cdr3_aa: CATSRVPRRGASGELFF
j_call: TRBJ2-2
d_call: TRBD2
v_call: TRBV15

cdr3_aa: CASSGGGREYF
j_call: TRBJ2-5
d_call: TRBD2
v_call: TRBV7-9

cdr3_aa: CASSQGQGDRGTLQETQYF
j_call: TRBJ2-5
d_call: TRBD1
v_call: TRBV27

cdr3_aa: CASSYSNTEAFF
j_call: TRBJ1-1
d_call: -
v_call: TRBV28

cdr3_aa: CASSRLIGSGELFF
j_call: TRBJ2-2
d_call: -
v_call: TRBV7-8

cdr3_aa: CASSPDYEQFF
j_call: TRBJ2-1
d_call: -
v_call: TRBV6-6

cdr3_aa: CASSRGQGATEAFF
j_call: TRBJ1-1
d_call: TRBD1
v_call: TRBV7-8

cdr3_aa: CASSFIRGTETQYF
j_call: TRBJ2-5
d_call: -
v_call: TRBV27

cdr3_aa: CASSGGLYEQYF
j_call: TRBJ2-7
d_call: -
v_call: TRBV27

cdr3_aa: CASSQGLGDTEAFF
j_call: TRBJ1-1
d_call: -
v_call: TRBV4-2

cdr3_aa: CASSLTLWAGYLEQYF
j_call: TRBJ2-7
d_call: -
v_call: TRBV11-3

cdr3_aa: CASSGRISGSGTGELFF
j_call: TRBJ2-2
d_call: TRBD2
v_call: TRBV7-9

cdr3_aa: CASSQRQHTGELFF
j_call: TRBJ2-2
d_call: -
v_call: TRBV4-3

cdr3_aa: CASSSTGEASTEAFF
j_call: TRBJ1-1
d_call: TRBD1
v_call: TRBV13

cdr3_aa: CASSQESGALLGAEAFF
j_call: TRBJ1-1
d_call: -
v_call: TRBV4-2

cdr3_aa: CASSITSGIYYNEQFF
j_call: TRBJ2-1
d_call: TRBD2
v_call: TRBV19

cdr3_aa: CAASGTGWLDGYTF
j_call: TRBJ1-2
d_call: TRBD1
v_call: TRBV19

cdr3_aa: CASRQDAGETEAFF
j_call: TRBJ1-1
d_call: -
v_call: TRBV6-5

cdr3_aa: CASSLREGNYGYTF
j_call: TRBJ1-2
d_call: -
v_call: TRBV4-3

cdr3_aa: CASSPGTGGNQPQHF
j_call: TRBJ1-5
d_call: TRBD1
v_call: TRBV4-3

cdr3_aa: CASSFTADPEGNTEAFF
j_call: TRBJ1-1
d_call: -
v_call: TRBV13

cdr3_aa: CASSIGRGTTYEQYF
j_call: TRBJ2-7
d_call: -
v_call: TRBV19

cdr3_aa: CASSFSYEQYF
j_call: TRBJ2-7
d_call: -
v_call: TRBV5-6

cdr3_aa: CASSQGSSGRVAFF
j_call: TRBJ1-1
d_call: -
v_call: TRBV4-1

cdr3_aa: CASSVEGQPGETQYF
j_call: TRBJ2-5
d_call: -
v_call: TRBV9

cdr3_aa: CASSPGLAGRPYNEQFF
j_call: TRBJ2-1
d_call: TRBD2
v_call: TRBV7-8

cdr3_aa: CSARFYNEQFF
j_call: TRBJ2-1
d_call: -
v_call: TRBV20-1